These 17 T cell receptor beta chains were all obtained from the same sample, sequenced in a study of chemoradiotherapy in HPV16-positive cancers. The data were produced by immunoSEQ multiplex PCR, yet TCRdb's version contains in-frame clones alone and is incomplete. This table holds around 29,000 clones, about 91% found once. The source was blood, collected from a patient who underwent chemoradiotherapy. The receptors originated from a human donor with HPV-associated anogenital cancer.

The chain carries TRBV7-3 and TRBJ2-3; D unresolved. Germline CDR1 reads SGHTA; CDR2 reads FQGTGA. This CDR3 spans 15 amino acids. Deletions cut 0 bases from V and 2 bases from J, with 9 bases between. CDR3 in DNA: TGTGCCAGCAGCTTAACGTTCGCCGCCACAGATACGCAGTATTTT. Translated: CASSLTFAATDTQYF.

The chain joins TRBV25-1 to TRBJ1-2; D ambiguous. The length of the CDR3 is 13 residues. Trimming took off 0 bases at V and 5 bases at J, with 7 bases between the two ends. CDR1 and CDR2 from the germline V gene are MGHDK and SYGVNS. The CDR3 loop is CASSEYNTYGYTF. The CDR3 nucleotides are TGTGCCAGCAGTGAATATAACACATATGGCTACACCTTC.

The chain employs TRBV27 and TRBJ1-3, with D possibly matching TRBD1 (5 bases). V was pared by 6 bases and J by 1 base, with 10 bases between. In germline, CDR1 is MNHEY, CDR2 SMNVEV (reference sequence). The CDR3 runs to 14 residues. CDR3 amino acids: CASSLEGSGNTIYF. The CDR3 coding sequence is TGTGCCAGCAGCTTAGAGGGGTCTGGAAACACCATATATTTT.

V is TRBV15 and J is TRBJ2-1; D ambiguous. Germline assignment: CDR1 LNHNV and CDR2 YYDKDF (reference sequence). V lost 4 bases, J lost 8 bases, and 12 bases lay in between. The CDR3 is 13 amino acids. CDR3 residues: CATSTELRDEQFF. CDR3 nucleotides: TGTGCCACCAGCACGGAGCTAAGGGATGAGCAGTTCTTC. The variable domain in full, completed from reference TRBV15 and TRBJ2-1, reads DAMVIQNPRYQVTQFGKPVTLSCSQTLNHNVMYWYQQKSSQAPKLLFHYYDKDFNNEADTPDNFQSRRPNTSFCFLDIRSPGLGDTAMYLCATSTELRDEQFFGPGTRLTVL.

The chain has TRBV27 and TRBJ2-1; 11 bases agree with TRBD2. Germline assignment: CDR1 MNHEY and CDR2 SMNVEV (reference sequence). Trimming removed 6 bases from V and 9 bases from J; junction bases left unmatched: 13. This CDR3 contains 16 residues. CDR3 bases: TGTGCCAGCAGATTGGTAGCGGGGGGGAGTAGGACTGAGCAGTTCTTC. Protein: CASRLVAGGSRTEQFF.

The chain has TRBV30 and TRBJ2-5; no definite D call. The germline CDR1 and CDR2 sequences are GTSNPN and SVGIG (reference sequence). Trimming pared 0 bases from V and 5 bases from J, leaving 10 bases between. The CDR3 runs to 13 residues. The CDR3: CAWSVQGSETQYF. The DNA for the CDR3 is TGTGCCTGGAGTGTACAAGGTTCCGAGACCCAGTACTTC.

V usage is TRBV7-9 and J usage is TRBJ2-7, with 10 bases lining up with TRBD1. Unmatched junction bases numbered 10, after V lost 1 base and J lost 4 bases. CDR1 and CDR2 (germline): SEHNR, FQNEAQ (reference sequence). This CDR3 comprises 17 residues. CDR3 protein: CASSLVLRWGQGYEQYF. The CDR3 DNA follows: TGTGCCAGCAGCTTAGTCTTGAGGTGGGGACAGGGGTACGAGCAGTACTTC.

DNA of the CDR3: TGTGCCAGCAGTCCTTCATCAGGGATCACTGAAGCTTTCTTT. Translation: CASSPSSGITEAFF. The rearrangement uses TRBV11-1 and TRBJ1-1; TRBD1 is a possible D gene (5 bases). The germline gives CDR1 SGHAT, CDR2 FQDESV (reference sequence). With 6 bases removed from V and 4 bases from J, the gap between germline ends came to 15 bases. This CDR3 has 14 residues. Complete variable domain (other parts from reference TRBV11-1 and TRBJ1-1): EAEVAQSPRYKITEKSQAVAFWCDPISGHATLYWYRQILGQGPELLVQFQDESVVDDSQLPKDRFSAERLKGVDSTLKIQPAELGDSAMYLCASSPSSGITEAFFGQGTRLTVV.

In DNA form, the CDR3 reads TGCGCCAGCAGCGACGGACGGTCACGGAACACTGAAGCTTTCTTT. Protein: CASSDGRSRNTEAFF. The V and J genes are TRBV5-1 and TRBJ1-1, with D uncertain. V lost 4 bases to trimming and J lost 1 base, with 14 bases between them. CDR3 length: 15 residues. Per the germline V gene, CDR1 is SGHRS and CDR2 is YFSETQ.

The rearrangement links TRBV6-5 to TRBJ2-5; 7 bases align to TRBD1. The germline gives CDR1 MNHEY, CDR2 SVGAGI. V was clipped by 5 bases and J by 2 bases; unmatched bases: 8. The CDR3 has 15 amino acids. The CDR3 sequence: CASSGGTDPQETQYF. The CDR3 DNA sequence: TGTGCCAGCAGTGGTGGGACAGACCCTCAAGAGACCCAGTACTTC.

The chain carries TRBV27 and TRBJ2-2; D is uncertain. Trimming took off 4 bases at V and 6 bases at J, with 15 bases between the two ends. Germline-derived CDR1 and CDR2 are MNHEY and SMNVEV (reference sequence). This CDR3 comprises 15 residues. CDR3 amino acids: CASSYPGSGAGELFF. CDR3 nucleotides: TGTGCCAGCAGTTATCCTGGGTCTGGGGCCGGGGAGCTGTTTTTT.

This clone was counted between two and nine times. The chain has TRBV29-1 and TRBJ1-1; D gene uncertain. The CDR3 runs to 13 residues. Trimming took off 6 bases at V and 3 bases at J, with 14 bases between the two ends. Germline CDR1 reads SQVTM; CDR2 reads ANQGSEA. The CDR3 is CSVETIGDTEAFF. The CDR3, as DNA: TGCAGCGTCGAAACCATTGGGGACACTGAAGCTTTCTTT.

The chain has TRBV5-6 and TRBJ1-1; 7 nucleotides align to TRBD1. CDR3 length equals 17 residues. Trimming removed 5 bases from V and 4 bases from J; junction bases left unmatched: 17. In germline, CDR1 is SGHDT, CDR2 YYEEEE. The CDR3 DNA sequence: TGTGCCAGCAGGACTGGACGGGACAGTAAATGGGCCACTGAAGCTTTCTTT. The encoded protein is CASRTGRDSKWATEAFF. The full variable domain, its missing parts supplied by reference TRBV5-6 and TRBJ1-1, is DAGVTQSPTHLIKTRGQQVTLRCSPKSGHDTVSWYQQALGQGPQFIFQYYEEEERQRGNFPDRFSGHQFPNYSSELNVNALLLGDSALYLCASRTGRDSKWATEAFFGQGTRLTVV.

This chain uses TRBV29-1 with TRBJ2-7; 8 bases align to TRBD2. Trimming at V came to 5 bases and at J to 3 bases, leaving 9 bases not matched to a gene. Looked up from germline, CDR1 is SQVTM and CDR2 is ANQGSEA. This CDR3 comprises 14 residues. CDR3 bases: TGCAGCGTTTCCGGCGGCAGCGGGAGCTACGAGCAGTACTTC. It encodes CSVSGGSGSYEQYF.

V and J are TRBV4-1 and TRBJ1-3, with unresolved D. The CDR3 length is 15 residues. Per germline, CDR1 MGHRA and CDR2 YSYEKL. V lost 1 base to trimming and J lost 3 bases, with 10 bases between them. The CDR3 loop reads CASSQGQIRGNTIYF. CDR3 coding DNA: TGCGCCAGCAGCCAAGGGCAGATCCGTGGAAACACCATATATTTT.

The J gene is TRBJ1-5, the V gene TRBV6-5, with D possibly matching TRBD1 (6 bases). This CDR3 comprises 14 residues. Trimming pared 8 bases from V and 2 bases from J, leaving 13 bases between. Germline CDR1 reads MNHEY; CDR2 reads SVGAGI. CDR3 DNA: TGTGCCAGCTACAGGGAGTCGGGCAATCAGCCCCAGCATTTT. Its protein is CASYRESGNQPQHF.

The chain is built from TRBV4-3 and TRBJ2-7; D possibly matches TRBD1 or TRBD2 (5 bases each). This CDR3 has 13 residues. V was clipped by 5 bases and J by 5 bases, with 13 bases between them. The germline V gene encodes CDR1 LGHNA and CDR2 YSLEER. CDR3 coding DNA: TGCGCCAGCAGCGCTCGGTTGGGGGACGAGCAGTACTTC. It specifies CASSARLGDEQYF.